This T cell receptor beta chain was identified during a study of T cells in Graves' hyperthyroidism and ophthalmopathy. Across the whole study: The blood sample was taken at first diagnosis, before treatment began.

CDR1 is MNHNS and CDR2 is SASEGT in the germline V gene. With 6 bases clipped from V and 5 bases from J, the junction kept 13 bases outside the gene matches. The CDR3 extends over 16 amino acids. It was 8 to 10 ml of fresh peripheral blood that supplied the PBMCs. Using RNA transcripts as the source, TCR beta CDR3 regions were amplified. TCR CDR3 underwent first-round RT-PCR with the HTBI primer set. TCRdb itself ran the multiplex PCR reads through MiXCR, one entry per CDR3 protein. The table shows approximately 690,000 distinct CDR3 sequences, with less than 25% occurring only once. The sequencing sample was made of blood. The chain employs TRBV6-1 and TRBJ1-2; 9 nucleotides line up with TRBD1. This sequence originates from a man aged 25 to 45 with Graves' ophthalmopathy. In nucleotides, the CDR3 is TGTGCCAGCAGACCCCCGGGACAGGGCTTCTTTTATGGCTACACCTTC. It encodes CASRPPGQGFFYGYTF.